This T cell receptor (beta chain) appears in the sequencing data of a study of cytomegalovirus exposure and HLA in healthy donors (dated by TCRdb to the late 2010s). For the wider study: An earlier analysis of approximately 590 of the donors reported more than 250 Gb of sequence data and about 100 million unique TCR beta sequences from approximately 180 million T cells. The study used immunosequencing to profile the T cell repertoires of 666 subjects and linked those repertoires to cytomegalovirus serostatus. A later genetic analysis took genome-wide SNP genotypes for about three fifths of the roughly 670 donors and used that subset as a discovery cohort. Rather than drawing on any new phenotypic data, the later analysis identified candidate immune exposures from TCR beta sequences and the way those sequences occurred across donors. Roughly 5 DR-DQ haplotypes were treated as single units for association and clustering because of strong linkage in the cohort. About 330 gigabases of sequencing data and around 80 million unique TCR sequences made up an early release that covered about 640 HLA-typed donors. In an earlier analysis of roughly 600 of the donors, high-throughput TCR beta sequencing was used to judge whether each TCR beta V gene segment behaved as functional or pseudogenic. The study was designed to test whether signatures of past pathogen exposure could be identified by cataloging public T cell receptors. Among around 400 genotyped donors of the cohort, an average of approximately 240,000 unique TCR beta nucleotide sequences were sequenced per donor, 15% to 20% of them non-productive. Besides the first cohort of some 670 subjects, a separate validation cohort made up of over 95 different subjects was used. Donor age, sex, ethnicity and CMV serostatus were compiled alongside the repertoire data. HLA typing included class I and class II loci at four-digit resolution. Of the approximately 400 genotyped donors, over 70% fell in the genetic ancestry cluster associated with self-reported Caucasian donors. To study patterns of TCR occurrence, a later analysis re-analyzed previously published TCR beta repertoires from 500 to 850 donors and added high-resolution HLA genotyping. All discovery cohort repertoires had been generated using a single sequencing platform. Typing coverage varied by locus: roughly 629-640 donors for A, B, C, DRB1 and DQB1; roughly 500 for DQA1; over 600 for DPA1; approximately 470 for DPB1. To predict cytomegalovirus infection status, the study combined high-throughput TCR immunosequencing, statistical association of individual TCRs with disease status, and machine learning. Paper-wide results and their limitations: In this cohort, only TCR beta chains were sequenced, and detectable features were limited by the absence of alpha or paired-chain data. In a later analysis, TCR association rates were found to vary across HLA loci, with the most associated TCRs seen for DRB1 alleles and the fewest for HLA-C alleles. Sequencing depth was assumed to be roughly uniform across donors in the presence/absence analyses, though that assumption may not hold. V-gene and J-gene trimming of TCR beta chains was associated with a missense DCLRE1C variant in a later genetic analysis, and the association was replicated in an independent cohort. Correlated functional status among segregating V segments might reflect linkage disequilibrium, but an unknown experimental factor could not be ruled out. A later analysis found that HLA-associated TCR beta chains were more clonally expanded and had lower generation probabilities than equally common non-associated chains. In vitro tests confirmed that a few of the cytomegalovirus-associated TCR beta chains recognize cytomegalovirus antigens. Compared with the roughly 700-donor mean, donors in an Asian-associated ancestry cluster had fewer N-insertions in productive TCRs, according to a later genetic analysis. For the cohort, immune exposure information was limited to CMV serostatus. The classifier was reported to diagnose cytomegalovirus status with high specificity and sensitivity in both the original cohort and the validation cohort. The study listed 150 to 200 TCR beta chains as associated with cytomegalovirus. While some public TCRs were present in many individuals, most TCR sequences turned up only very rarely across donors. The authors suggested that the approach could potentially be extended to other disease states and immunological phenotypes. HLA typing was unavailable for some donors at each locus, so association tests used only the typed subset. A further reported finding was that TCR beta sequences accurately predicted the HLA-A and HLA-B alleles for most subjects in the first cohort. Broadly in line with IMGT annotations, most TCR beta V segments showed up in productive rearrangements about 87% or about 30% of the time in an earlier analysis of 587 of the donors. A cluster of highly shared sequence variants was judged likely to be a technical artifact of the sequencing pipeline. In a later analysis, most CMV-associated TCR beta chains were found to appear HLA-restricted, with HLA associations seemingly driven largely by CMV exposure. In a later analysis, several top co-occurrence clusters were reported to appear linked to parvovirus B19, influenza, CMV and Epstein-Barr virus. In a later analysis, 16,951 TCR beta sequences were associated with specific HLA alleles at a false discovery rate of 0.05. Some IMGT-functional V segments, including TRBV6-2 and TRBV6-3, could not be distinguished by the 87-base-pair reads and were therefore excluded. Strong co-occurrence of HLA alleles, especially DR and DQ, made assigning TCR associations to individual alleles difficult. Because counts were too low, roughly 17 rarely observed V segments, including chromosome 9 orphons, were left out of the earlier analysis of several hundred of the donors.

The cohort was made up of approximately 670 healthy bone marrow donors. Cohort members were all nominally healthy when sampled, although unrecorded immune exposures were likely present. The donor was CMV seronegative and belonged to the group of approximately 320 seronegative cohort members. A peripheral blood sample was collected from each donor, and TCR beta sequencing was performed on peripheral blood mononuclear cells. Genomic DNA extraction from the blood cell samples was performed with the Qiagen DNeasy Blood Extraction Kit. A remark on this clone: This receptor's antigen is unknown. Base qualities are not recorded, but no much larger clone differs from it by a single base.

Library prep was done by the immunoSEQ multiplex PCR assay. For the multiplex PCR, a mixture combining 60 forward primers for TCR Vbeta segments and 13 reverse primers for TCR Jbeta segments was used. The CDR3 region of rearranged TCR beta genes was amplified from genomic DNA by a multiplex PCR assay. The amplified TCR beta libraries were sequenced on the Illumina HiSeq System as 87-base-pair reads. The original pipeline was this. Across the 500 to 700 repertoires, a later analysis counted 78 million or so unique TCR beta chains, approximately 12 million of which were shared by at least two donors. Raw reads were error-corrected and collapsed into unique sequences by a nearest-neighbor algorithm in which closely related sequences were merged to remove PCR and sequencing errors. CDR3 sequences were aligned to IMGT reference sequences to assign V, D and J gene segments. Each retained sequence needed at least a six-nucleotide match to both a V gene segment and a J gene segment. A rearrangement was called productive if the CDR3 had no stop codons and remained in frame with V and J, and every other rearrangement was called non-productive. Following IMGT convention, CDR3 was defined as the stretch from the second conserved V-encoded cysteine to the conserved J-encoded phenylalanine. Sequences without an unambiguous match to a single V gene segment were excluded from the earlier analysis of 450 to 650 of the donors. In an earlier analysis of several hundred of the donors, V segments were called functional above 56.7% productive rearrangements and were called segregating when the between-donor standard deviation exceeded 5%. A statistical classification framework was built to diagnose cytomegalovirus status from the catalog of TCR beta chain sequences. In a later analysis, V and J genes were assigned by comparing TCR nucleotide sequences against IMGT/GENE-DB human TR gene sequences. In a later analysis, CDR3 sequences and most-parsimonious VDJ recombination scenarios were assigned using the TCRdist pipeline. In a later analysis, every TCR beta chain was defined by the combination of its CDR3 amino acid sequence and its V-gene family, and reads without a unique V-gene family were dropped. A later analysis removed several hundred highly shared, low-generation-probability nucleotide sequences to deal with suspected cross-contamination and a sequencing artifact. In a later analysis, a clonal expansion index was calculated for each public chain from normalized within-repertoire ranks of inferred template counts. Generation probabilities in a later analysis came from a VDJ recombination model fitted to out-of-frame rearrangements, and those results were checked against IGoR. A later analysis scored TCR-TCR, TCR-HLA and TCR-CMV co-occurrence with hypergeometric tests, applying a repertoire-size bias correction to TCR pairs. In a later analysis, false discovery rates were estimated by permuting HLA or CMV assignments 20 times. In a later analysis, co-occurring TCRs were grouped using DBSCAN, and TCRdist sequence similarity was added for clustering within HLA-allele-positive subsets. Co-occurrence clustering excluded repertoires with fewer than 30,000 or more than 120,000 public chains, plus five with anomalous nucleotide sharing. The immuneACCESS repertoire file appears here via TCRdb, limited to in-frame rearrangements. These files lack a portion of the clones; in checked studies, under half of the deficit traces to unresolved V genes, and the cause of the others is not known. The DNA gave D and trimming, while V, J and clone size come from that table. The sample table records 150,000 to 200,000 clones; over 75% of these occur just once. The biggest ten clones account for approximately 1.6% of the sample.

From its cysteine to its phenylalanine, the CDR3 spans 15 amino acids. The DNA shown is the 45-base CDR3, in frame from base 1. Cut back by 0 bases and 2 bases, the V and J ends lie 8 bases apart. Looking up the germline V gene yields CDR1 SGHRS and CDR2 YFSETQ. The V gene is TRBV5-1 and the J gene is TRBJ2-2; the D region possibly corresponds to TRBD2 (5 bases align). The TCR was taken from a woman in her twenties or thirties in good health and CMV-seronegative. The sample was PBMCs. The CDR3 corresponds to CASSLAPGNTGELFF. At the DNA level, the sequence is TGCGCCAGCAGCTTGGCCCCGGGAAACACCGGGGAGCTGTTTTTT. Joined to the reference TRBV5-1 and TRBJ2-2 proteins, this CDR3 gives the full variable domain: KAGVTQTPRYLIKTRGQQVTLSCSPISGHRSVSWYQQTPGQGLQFLFEYFSETQRNKGNFPGRFSGRQFSNSRSEMNVSTLELGDSALYLCASSLAPGNTGELFFGEGSRLTVL.